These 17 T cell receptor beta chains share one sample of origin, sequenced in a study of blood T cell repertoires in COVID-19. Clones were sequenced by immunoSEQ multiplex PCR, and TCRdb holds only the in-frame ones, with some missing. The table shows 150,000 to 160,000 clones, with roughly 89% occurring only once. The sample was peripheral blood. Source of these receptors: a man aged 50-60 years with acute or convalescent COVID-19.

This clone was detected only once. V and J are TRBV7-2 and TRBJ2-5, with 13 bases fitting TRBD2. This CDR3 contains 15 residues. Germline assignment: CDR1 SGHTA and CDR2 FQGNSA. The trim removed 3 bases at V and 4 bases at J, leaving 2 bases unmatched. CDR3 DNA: TGTGCCAGCAGCTTCCGACTAGCGGGGGGAGAGACCCAGTACTTC. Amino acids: CASSFRLAGGETQYF. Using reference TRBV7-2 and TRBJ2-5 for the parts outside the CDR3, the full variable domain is GAGVSQSPSNKVTEKGKDVELRCDPISGHTALYWYRQSLGQGLEFLIYFQGNSAPDKSGLPSDRFSAERTGGSVSTLTIQRTQQEDSAVYLCASSFRLAGGETQYFGPGTRLLVL.

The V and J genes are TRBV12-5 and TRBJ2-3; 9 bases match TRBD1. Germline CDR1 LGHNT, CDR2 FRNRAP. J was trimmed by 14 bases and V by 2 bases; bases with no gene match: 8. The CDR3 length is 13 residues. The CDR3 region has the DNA TGTGCTAGTGGTTTGCTTCCGGGACAGGGTCTGTATTTT. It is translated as CASGLLPGQGLYF.

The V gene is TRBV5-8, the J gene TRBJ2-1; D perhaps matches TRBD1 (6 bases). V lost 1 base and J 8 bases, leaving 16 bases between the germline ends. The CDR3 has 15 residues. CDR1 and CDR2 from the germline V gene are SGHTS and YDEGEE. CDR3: CASSLWWGPRDEQFF. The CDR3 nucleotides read TGTGCCAGCAGCTTGTGGTGGGGGCCGAGGGATGAGCAGTTCTTC. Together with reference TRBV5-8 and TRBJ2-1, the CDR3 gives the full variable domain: EAGVTQSPTHLIKTRGQQATLRCSPISGHTSVYWYQQALGLGLQFLLWYDEGEERNRGNFPPRFSGRQFPNYSSELNVNALELEDSALYLCASSLWWGPRDEQFFGPGTRLTVL.

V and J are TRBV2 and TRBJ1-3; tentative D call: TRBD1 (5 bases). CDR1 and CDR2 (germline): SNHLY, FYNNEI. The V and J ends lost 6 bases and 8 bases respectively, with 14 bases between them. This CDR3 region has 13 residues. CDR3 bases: TGTGCCAGCAGCAGGGAACAACGGGACACCATATATTTT. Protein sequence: CASSREQRDTIYF.

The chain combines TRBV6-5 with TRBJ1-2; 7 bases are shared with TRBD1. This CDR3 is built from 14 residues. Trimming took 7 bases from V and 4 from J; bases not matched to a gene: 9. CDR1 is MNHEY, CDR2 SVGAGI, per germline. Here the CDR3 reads CASTTRTGPYGYTF. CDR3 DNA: TGTGCCAGCACCACCAGGACAGGACCCTATGGCTACACCTTC.

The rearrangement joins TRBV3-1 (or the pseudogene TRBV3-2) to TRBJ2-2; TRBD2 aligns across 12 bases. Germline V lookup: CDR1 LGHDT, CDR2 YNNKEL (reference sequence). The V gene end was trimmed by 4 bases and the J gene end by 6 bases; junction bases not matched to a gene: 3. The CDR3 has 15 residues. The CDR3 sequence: CASSPTSGRPGELFF. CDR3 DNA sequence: TGTGCCAGCAGCCCTACTAGCGGGAGGCCCGGGGAGCTGTTTTTT.

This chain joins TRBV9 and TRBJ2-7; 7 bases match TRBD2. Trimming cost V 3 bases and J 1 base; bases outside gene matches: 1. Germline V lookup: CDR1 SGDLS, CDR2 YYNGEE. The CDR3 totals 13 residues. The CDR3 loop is CASSGGSSYEQYF. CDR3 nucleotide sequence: TGTGCCAGCAGCGGCGGGAGTTCCTACGAGCAGTACTTC. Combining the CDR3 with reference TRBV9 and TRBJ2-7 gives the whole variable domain DSGVTQTPKHLITATGQRVTLRCSPRSGDLSVYWYQQSLDQGLQFLIQYYNGEERAKGNILERFSAQQFPDLHSELNLSSLELGDSALYFCASSGGSSYEQYFGPGTRLTVT.

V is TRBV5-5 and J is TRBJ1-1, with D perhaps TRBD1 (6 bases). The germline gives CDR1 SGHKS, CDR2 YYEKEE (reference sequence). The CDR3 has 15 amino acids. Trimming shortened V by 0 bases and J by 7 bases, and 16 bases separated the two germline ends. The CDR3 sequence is CASSLGAGGENEAFF. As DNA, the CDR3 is TGTGCCAGCAGCTTGGGGGCGGGGGGCGAGAATGAAGCTTTCTTT.

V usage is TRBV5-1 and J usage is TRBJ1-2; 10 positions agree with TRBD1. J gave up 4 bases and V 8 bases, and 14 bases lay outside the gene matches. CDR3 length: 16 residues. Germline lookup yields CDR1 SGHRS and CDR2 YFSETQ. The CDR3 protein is CASQPGTGDLGYGYTF. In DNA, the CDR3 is TGCGCCAGTCAACCCGGGACAGGGGACCTCGGCTATGGCTACACCTTC.

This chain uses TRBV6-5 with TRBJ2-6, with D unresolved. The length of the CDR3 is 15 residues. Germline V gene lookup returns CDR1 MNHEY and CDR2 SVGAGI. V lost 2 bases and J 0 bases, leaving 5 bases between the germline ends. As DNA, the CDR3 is TGTGCCAGCAGTTACGGGCCCTCTGGGGCCAACGTCCTGACTTTC. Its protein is CASSYGPSGANVLTF.

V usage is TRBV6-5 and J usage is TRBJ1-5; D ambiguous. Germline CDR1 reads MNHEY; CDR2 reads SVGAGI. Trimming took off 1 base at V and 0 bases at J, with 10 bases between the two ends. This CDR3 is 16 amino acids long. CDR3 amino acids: CASSYFGVSSNQPQHF. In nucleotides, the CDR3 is TGTGCCAGCAGTTACTTCGGGGTTAGTAGCAATCAGCCCCAGCATTTT.

CDR3 residues: CASAGVNTGELFF. The CDR3 DNA follows: TGTGCCAGCGCGGGGGTGAACACCGGGGAGCTGTTTTTT. The gene calls are TRBV5-4 and TRBJ2-2; 7 bases match TRBD2. The V gene end was trimmed by 7 bases and the J gene end by 1 base; junction bases not matched to a gene: 1. CDR1 is SGHNT, CDR2 YYREEE, per germline (reference sequence). The CDR3 is made up of 13 amino acids.

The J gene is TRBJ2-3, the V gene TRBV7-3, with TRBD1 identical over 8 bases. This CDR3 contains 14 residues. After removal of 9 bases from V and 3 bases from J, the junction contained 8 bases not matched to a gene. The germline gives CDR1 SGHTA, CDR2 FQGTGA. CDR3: CASTSTGGTDTQYF. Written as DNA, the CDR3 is TGTGCCAGTACATCAACAGGGGGGACAGATACGCAGTATTTT. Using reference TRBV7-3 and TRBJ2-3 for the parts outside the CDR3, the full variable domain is GAGVSQTPSNKVTEKGKYVELRCDPISGHTALYWYRQSLGQGPEFLIYFQGTGAADDSGLPNDRFFAVRPEGSVSTLKIQRTERGDSAVYLCASTSTGGTDTQYFGPGTRLTVL.

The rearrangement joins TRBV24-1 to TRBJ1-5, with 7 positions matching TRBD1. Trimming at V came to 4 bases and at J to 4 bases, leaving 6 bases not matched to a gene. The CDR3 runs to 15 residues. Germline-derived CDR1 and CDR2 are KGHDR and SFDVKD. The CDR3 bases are TGTGCCACCAGTGACTCTGGGACAGCTAATCAGCCCCAGCATTTT. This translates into CATSDSGTANQPQHF.

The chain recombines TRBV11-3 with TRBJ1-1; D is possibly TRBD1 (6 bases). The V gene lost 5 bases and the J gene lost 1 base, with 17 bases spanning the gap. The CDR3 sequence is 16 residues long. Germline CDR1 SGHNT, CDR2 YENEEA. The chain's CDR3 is CASSIGGGGRNTEAFF. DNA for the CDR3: TGTGCCAGCAGCATAGGAGGGGGTGGTAGGAACACTGAAGCTTTCTTT. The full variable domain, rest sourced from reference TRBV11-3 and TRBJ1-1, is EAGVVQSPRYKIIEKKQPVAFWCNPISGHNTLYWYLQNLGQGPELLIRYENEEAVDDSQLPKDRFSAERLKGVDSTLKIQPAELGDSAVYLCASSIGGGGRNTEAFFGQGTRLTVV.

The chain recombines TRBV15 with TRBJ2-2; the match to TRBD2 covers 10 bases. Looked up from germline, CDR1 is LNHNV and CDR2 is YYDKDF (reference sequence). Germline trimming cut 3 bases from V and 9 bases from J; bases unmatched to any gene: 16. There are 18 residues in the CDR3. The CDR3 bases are TGTGCCACCAGCAGGTCAAGAGCGGGGGGGCCTCCAAACCGGGAGCTGTTTTTT. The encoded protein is CATSRSRAGGPPNRELFF.

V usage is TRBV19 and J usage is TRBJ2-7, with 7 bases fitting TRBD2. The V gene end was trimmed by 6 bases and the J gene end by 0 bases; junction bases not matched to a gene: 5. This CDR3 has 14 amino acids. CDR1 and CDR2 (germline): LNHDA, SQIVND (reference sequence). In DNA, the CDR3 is TGTGCCAGTAGCCCTAGCGGAACCTCCTACGAGCAGTACTTC. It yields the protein CASSPSGTSYEQYF.